This entry lists 29 T cell receptor beta chains sequenced from one sample in a study of T-cell reconstitution after alpha-beta-depleted transplantation in children. This sample's TCRbeta library carried unique molecular identifier barcodes. TCRdb recomputed calls from the PCR reads with MiXCR, one row per CDR3 protein. The table has over 550,000 distinct CDR3 sequences, roughly 10% seen once. The material sequenced was PBMCs from the stem cell graft donor, taken from the stem cell graft. Receptors originate from a human donor who donated a stem cell graft to a child with acute myeloid leukemia.

This sequence joins TRBV11-2 and TRBJ2-5; D is possibly TRBD1 (5 bases). The V end lost 10 bases, the J end lost 1 base, and 19 bases lay between the germline ends. The CDR3 runs to 15 residues. Germline values: CDR1 SGHAT, CDR2 FQNNGV. In DNA, the CDR3 is TGTGCCACCTCCGACCGGAGACAGCCCCAAGAGACCCAGTACTTC. Protein product: CATSDRRQPQETQYF.

This clonotype came up many times. The junction departs from germline at one end; a sequencing error may be responsible. V and J are TRBV10-3 and TRBJ2-1; possible D gene TRBD2, 6 bases. This CDR3 is built from 13 residues. CDR1 ENHRY and CDR2 SYGVKD come from the germline V gene. CDR3 amino acids: CAISLTQDGSIVF. The DNA of the CDR3 is TGTGCCATCAGTCTTACCCAGGACGGGAGTATTGTCTTC.

The chain employs TRBV4-2 and TRBJ1-3, with unresolved D. Trimming stripped 4 bases from V and 2 bases from J, with 15 bases between. The germline CDR1 and CDR2 sequences are LGHNA and YNFKEQ. This CDR3 is built from 16 residues. In nucleotides, the CDR3 is TGTGCCAGCAGCCCAAACGAGGGTAGTACTGGAAACACCATATATTTT. Translated, it gives CASSPNEGSTGNTIYF.

This clonotype was seen more than once but under ten times. The chain uses TRBV12-3 or TRBV12-4 and TRBJ1-5, with a weak D call TRBD1 (5 bases). Trimming removed 3 bases at V and 6 bases at J, with 15 bases between. The length of the CDR3 is 15 residues. The CDR3 protein is CASSLWQGSGQPQHF. DNA of the CDR3: TGTGCCAGCAGTTTGTGGCAGGGTAGTGGTCAGCCCCAGCATTTT.

This clonotype was detected many times. V usage is TRBV5-1 and J usage is TRBJ2-1; 8 nucleotides agree with TRBD2. Germline V CDR1 and CDR2: SGHRS, YFSETQ. Unmatched junction bases numbered 6, after V lost 0 bases and J lost 4 bases. The CDR3 runs 16 residues. CDR3 coding DNA: TGCGCCAGCAGCTTGGCGGGGGGGAGGTATTACAATGAGCAGTTCTTC. Translated, it gives CASSLAGGRYYNEQFF.

This clonotype occurred many times. DNA of the CDR3: TGTGCCAGCAGCTTACTAGCGGAGGTGGGGAACACTGAAGCTTTCTTT. It codes for CASSLLAEVGNTEAFF. The V and J genes are TRBV7-2 and TRBJ1-1; D uncertain. CDR3 length: 16 residues. Germline V gene sequence: CDR1 SGHTA, CDR2 FQGNSA. Trimming cost V 2 bases and J 1 base, with 14 bases left between them.

This clonotype was recorded many times. The CDR3, as DNA: TGTGCCAGCAGCTTAGTAGCGGGAGGAGGAGATACGCAGTATTTT. Translated, it gives CASSLVAGGGDTQYF. This chain joins TRBV7-9 and TRBJ2-3; 10 bases map to TRBD2. This CDR3 contains 15 residues. The ends lost 1 base at V and 5 bases at J; junction bases unmatched: 3. Germline V gene data show CDR1 as SEHNR and CDR2 as FQNEAQ (reference sequence).

In this sample, this clonotype turned up many times. V and J are TRBV5-4 and TRBJ1-5; D remains ambiguous. The V end was cut by 3 bases, the J end by 4 bases, with 8 bases between. Germline lookup yields CDR1 SGHNT and CDR2 YYREEE (reference sequence). This CDR3 spans 13 amino acids. The CDR3 nucleotides read TGTGCCAGCAGCTCAAGTGTAAATCAGCCCCAGCATTTT. Its protein is CASSSSVNQPQHF. Combining the CDR3 with reference TRBV5-4 and TRBJ1-5 gives the whole variable domain ETGVTQSPTHLIKTRGQQVTLRCSSQSGHNTVSWYQQALGQGPQFIFQYYREEENGRGNFPPRFSGLQFPNYSSELNVNALELDDSALYLCASSSSVNQPQHFGDGTRLSIL.

V is TRBV5-1 and J is TRBJ2-3; D might be TRBD2 (6 bases). The CDR3 runs to 15 residues. The V end lost 0 bases, the J end lost 6 bases, and 14 bases lay between the germline ends. The germline CDR1 and CDR2 sequences are SGHRS and YFSETQ. The CDR3 reads CASSLDSGLGDTQYF. CDR3 sequence (DNA): TGCGCCAGCAGCTTGGATAGCGGTCTCGGTGATACGCAGTATTTT.

Only one count was recorded for this clonotype. One junction end disagrees with the germline gene, perhaps due to a read error. This CDR3 is CASSHGTSGTTSTDTLYF. In DNA, the CDR3 is TGTGCCAGCAGCCACGGGACTAGCGGGACGACTAGCACAGATACGCTGTATTTT. The chain employs TRBV9 and TRBJ2-3, with 13 bases identical to TRBD2. Germline V gene data show CDR1 as SGDLS and CDR2 as YYNGEE. There are 18 residues in the CDR3.

This clonotype was found many times. This rearrangement joins TRBV6-2 or TRBV6-3 to TRBJ2-1; TRBD2 aligns across 12 bases. This CDR3 spans 18 amino acids. CDR1 MNHEY and CDR2 SVGEGT come from the germline V gene. The V gene end was trimmed by 0 bases and the J gene end by 3 bases; junction bases not matched to a gene: 6. The CDR3 sequence: CASSYSASGRAYYNEQFF. DNA for the CDR3: TGTGCCAGCAGTTACTCGGCTAGCGGGAGGGCCTACTACAATGAGCAGTTCTTC.

There are many counts of this clonotype. This chain connects TRBV20-1 to TRBJ2-7; perhaps TRBD1 as D (6 bases). Germline assignment: CDR1 DFQATT and CDR2 SNEGSKA (reference sequence). The CDR3 runs to 15 residues. Trimming removed 0 bases at V and 1 base at J, with 13 bases between. The CDR3 nucleotides read TGCAGTGCTAGAGATTTGGCAGGGGATTCCTACGAGCAGTACTTC. Protein sequence: CSARDLAGDSYEQYF.

The J gene is TRBJ2-5, the V gene TRBV5-5; TRBD1 matches at 8 bases. The J call could be wrong; TRBJ2-1 is a better fit for the DNA end. Per the germline V gene, CDR1 is SGHKS and CDR2 is YYEKEE (reference sequence). This CDR3 is 15 amino acids long. The CDR3 sequence is CASSLGRGQSETQFF. In DNA, the CDR3 is TGTGCCAGCAGCTTGGGCAGGGGGCAGTCGGAGACCCAGTTCTTC.

This clonotype has at least ten counts. CDR3 loop: CASSSSGNEQFF. The CDR3 nucleotides read TGTGCCAGCAGCTCCTCAGGAAACGAGCAGTTCTTC. V usage is TRBV28 and J usage is TRBJ2-1; D uncertain. V was cut by 6 bases and J by 10 bases, with 13 bases left in between. The germline V gene has CDR1 MDHEN and CDR2 SYDVKM. The CDR3 loop spans 12 amino acids.

This clonotype was seen many times. The chain carries TRBV29-1 and TRBJ2-4, with 11 bases that match TRBD2. Germline values: CDR1 SQVTM, CDR2 ANQGSEA. The CDR3 length is 17 residues. V lost 2 bases, J lost 0 bases, and 6 bases stayed unmatched. The CDR3 bases are TGCAGCGTTGAAAACCGACTAGCGGGGTTAGCCAAAAACATTCAGTACTTC. This translates into CSVENRLAGLAKNIQYF. The full variable domain, completed using reference TRBV29-1 and TRBJ2-4, is SAVISQKPSRDICQRGTSLTIQCQVDSQVTMMFWYRQQPGQSLTLIATANQGSEATYESGFVIDKFPISRPNLTFSTLTVSNMSPEDSSIYLCSVENRLAGLAKNIQYFGAGTRLSVL.

V usage is TRBV7-9 and J usage is TRBJ2-3, with D perhaps matching TRBD1 (5 bases). CDR1 is SEHNR and CDR2 is FQNEAQ in the germline V gene (reference sequence). This CDR3 contains 14 residues. V was clipped by 1 base and J by 7 bases, with 12 bases between them. CDR3 bases: TGTGCCAGCAGCTTAGAGGATAGGGGCCATACGCAGTATTTT. Translating it yields CASSLEDRGHTQYF.

This clonotype was seen many times. The gene calls are TRBV20-1 and TRBJ1-6, with TRBD1 as a possible D gene (5 bases). Deletions cut 3 bases from V and 10 bases from J, with 16 bases between. This CDR3 has 14 residues. Germline assignment: CDR1 DFQATT and CDR2 SNEGSKA (reference sequence). This CDR3 is CSASAGVKGSPLHF. DNA of the CDR3: TGCAGTGCTAGTGCGGGGGTTAAAGGATCACCCCTCCACTTT.

This clonotype has at least ten counts. This chain links TRBV5-1 with TRBJ2-2, with 7 bases matching TRBD1. Trimming took 4 bases from V and 5 from J; bases not matched to a gene: 14. Germline CDR1 reads SGHRS; CDR2 reads YFSETQ. The CDR3 contains 17 residues. The CDR3 DNA follows: TGCGCCAGCAGCCAGACGAAGACGACAGGGCCAACCGGGGAGCTGTTTTTT. Its protein product is CASSQTKTTGPTGELFF.

There are many counts of this clonotype. This chain joins TRBV6-5 and TRBJ2-1; 9 bases map to TRBD2. The CDR3 runs to 15 residues. The ends lost 6 bases at V and 10 bases at J; junction bases unmatched: 13. In germline, CDR1 is MNHEY, CDR2 SVGAGI. The CDR3 region is CASRRLAGVALEQFF. CDR3 nucleotide sequence: TGTGCCAGCAGACGATTAGCGGGAGTGGCTTTAGAGCAGTTCTTC.

This clonotype came up a few times. V usage is TRBV7-9 and J usage is TRBJ1-1; unclear D gene. The CDR3 consists of 14 residues. Per the germline V gene, CDR1 is SEHNR and CDR2 is FQNEAQ (reference sequence). V was cut by 3 bases and J by 1 base, with 9 bases left in between. In nucleotides, the CDR3 is TGTGCCAGCAGCTTGTCCACTCAGAACACTGAAGCTTTCTTT. It encodes CASSLSTQNTEAFF.

The rearrangement joins TRBV3-1 to TRBJ1-5, with D perhaps TRBD1 (6 bases). CDR1 and CDR2 from the germline V gene are LGHDT and YNNKEL (reference sequence). Trimming cost V 4 bases and J 2 bases, with 21 bases left between them. This CDR3 region has 18 residues. The CDR3 protein is CASSPTGFRAYGNQPQHF. CDR3 in DNA: TGTGCCAGCAGCCCCACAGGGTTCCGGGCCTATGGCAATCAGCCCCAGCATTTT.

This clonotype appeared a few times. The chain couples TRBV7-2 to TRBJ2-7; weak D call: TRBD1 (5 bases). V lost 1 base and J lost 6, with 13 bases in between. CDR1 is SGHTA, CDR2 FQGNSA, per germline. The CDR3 consists of 14 residues. The CDR3 sequence: CASSLGGAHLEQYF. CDR3 in DNA: TGTGCCAGCAGCTTAGGGGGCGCTCACCTCGAGCAGTACTTC.

The V and J genes are TRBV7-9 and TRBJ2-1; TRBD2 agrees at 8 bases. CDR3 length: 16 residues. V was pared by 7 bases and J by 5 bases, with 13 bases of the junction left unmatched. Germline values: CDR1 SEHNR, CDR2 FQNEAQ (reference sequence). The CDR3 spells CASTRRAGVAHNEQFF. CDR3 DNA sequence: TGTGCCAGCACCCGGAGAGCGGGAGTTGCCCACAATGAGCAGTTCTTC. Full variable domain (rest looked up from reference TRBV7-9 and TRBJ2-1): DTGVSQNPRHKITKRGQNVTFRCDPISEHNRLYWYRQTLGQGPEFLTYFQNEAQLEKSRLLSDRFSAERPKGSFSTLEIQRTEQGDSAMYLCASTRRAGVAHNEQFFGPGTRLTVL.

There are many counts of this clonotype. The gene calls are TRBV28 and TRBJ2-2; a weak D match, TRBD1 (5 bases). The V and J ends lost 3 bases and 8 bases respectively, with 13 bases between them. CDR1 and CDR2 from the germline V gene are MDHEN and SYDVKM. The CDR3 spans 14 residues. DNA of the CDR3: TGTGCCAGCAGTTTGGGGCAAAGGCTAGGGGAGCTGTTTTTT. It specifies CASSLGQRLGELFF.

This clonotype appeared many times. The chain couples TRBV7-9 to TRBJ1-5; a possible D gene is TRBD1 (6 bases). CDR1 and CDR2 (germline): SEHNR, FQNEAQ (reference sequence). Trimming cost V 1 base and J 7 bases, with 20 bases left between them. This CDR3 spans 17 amino acids. CDR3 in amino acids: CASSLVVGNRVDQPQHF. CDR3 in DNA: TGTGCCAGCAGCTTAGTTGTTGGTAACAGGGTTGACCAGCCCCAGCATTTT.

V is TRBV12-3 or TRBV12-4 and J is TRBJ2-7, with D perhaps being TRBD1 or TRBD2 (5 bases each). V lost 6 bases to trimming and J lost 2 bases, with 14 bases between them. The CDR3 length is 14 residues. Here the CDR3 DNA reads TGTGCCAGCAGGTCTGCACTAGGGGCCTACGAGCAGTACTTC. Its translation is CASRSALGAYEQYF.

This clonotype was counted ten times or more. V usage is TRBV11-2 and J usage is TRBJ1-5; D unclear. This CDR3 region has 14 residues. The germline V gene encodes CDR1 SGHAT and CDR2 FQNNGV. Trimming cost V 2 bases and J 0 bases, with 5 bases left between them. This CDR3 reads CASSLLNSNQPQHF. CDR3 bases: TGTGCCAGCAGCTTATTAAATAGCAATCAGCCCCAGCATTTT.

The chain combines TRBV20-1 with TRBJ2-1, with 9 bases identical to TRBD2. This CDR3 is 15 amino acids long. CDR1 and CDR2 (germline): DFQATT, SNEGSKA (reference sequence). J was trimmed by 5 bases and V by 5 bases; bases with no gene match: 10. The CDR3 is CSAGARGGRDNEQFF. Written as DNA, the CDR3 is TGCAGTGCTGGGGCCCGGGGCGGGAGGGACAATGAGCAGTTCTTC.

In this sample, this clonotype turned up a few times. The rearrangement links TRBV30 to TRBJ2-4; D may be TRBD2 (5 bases). CDR1 is GTSNPN and CDR2 is SVGIG in the germline V gene (reference sequence). This CDR3 has 11 residues. V was trimmed by 4 bases and J by 8 bases, leaving 9 bases between them. The CDR3 protein is CAWNIGDIQYF. In nucleotides, the CDR3 is TGTGCCTGGAACATCGGGGACATTCAGTACTTC. The variable domain in full, completed from reference TRBV30 and TRBJ2-4, reads SQTIHQWPATLVQPVGSPLSLECTVEGTSNPNLYWYRQAAGRGLQLLFYSVGIGQISSEVPQNLSASRPQDRQFILSSKKLLLSDSGFYLCAWNIGDIQYFGAGTRLSVL.